These 13 T cell receptor beta chains share one sample of origin, sequenced in a study of beta chain features in type 1 diabetes (dated by TCRdb to 2016 to 2019). Preparation of the library involved the immunoSEQ multiplex PCR assay. The entire amount of isolated RNA was reverse transcribed using the High Capacity cDNA Reverse Transcription Kit, so the sequenced TCRB transcripts were expressed ones. Here the immuneACCESS table is served through TCRdb, limited to in-frame sequences with V and J called. Missing clones are a known gap in these copies; in checked studies unresolved V genes cover under half, and the rest lacks a known reason. For this sample the table gives about 410,000 clones, of which approximately 15% were detected only once. About 0.04% of the sample is in the top ten clones. The sequenced sample was naive CD4+ T cells from blood. What the cell subset or site label conveys for this sample: true naive CD4+ T cells. The receptors derive from a man aged 30 to 39 in good health.

Details on this clone: Additional DNA sequences in this sample encode the identical CDR3. V is TRBV30 and J is TRBJ1-5; tentatively, D is TRBD1 (5 bases). Germline V CDR1 and CDR2: GTSNPN, SVGIG (reference sequence). The CDR3 consists of 13 residues. Deletions cut 0 bases from V and 7 bases from J, with 10 bases between. The CDR3 loop is CAWSVRREQPQHF. CDR3 DNA sequence: TGTGCCTGGAGTGTACGCAGGGAACAGCCCCAGCATTTT.

This rearrangement joins TRBV7-2 to TRBJ1-2, with 8 bases matching TRBD1. Germline CDR1 and CDR2: SGHTA and FQGNSA. V dropped 1 base and J dropped 2; count of bases not matched to a gene: 3. The CDR3 covers 15 residues. In nucleotides, the CDR3 is TGTGCCAGCAGCTTAGGGACAGGGCCGAACTATGGCTACACCTTC. Residues: CASSLGTGPNYGYTF.

The chain combines TRBV27 with TRBJ1-1; D gene ambiguous. This CDR3 has 15 residues. From germline, CDR1 is MNHEY and CDR2 SMNVEV (reference sequence). V gave up 2 bases and J gave up 5 bases, with 15 bases separating them. The CDR3 is CASSLMGTTGTEAFF. In nucleotides, the CDR3 is TGTGCCAGCAGTTTAATGGGAACTACGGGAACTGAAGCTTTCTTT.

The gene calls are TRBV6-1 and TRBJ1-5, with 7 bases matching TRBD1. CDR3 size: 15 residues. With V trimmed by 5 bases and J by 3 bases, 7 bases remained unmatched. The germline CDR1 and CDR2 sequences are MNHNS and SASEGT. CDR3 nucleotides: TGTGCCAGCAGTTTGGGACAGCCTCCCAATCAGCCCCAGCATTTT. This codes for CASSLGQPPNQPQHF.

The V call is TRBV7-2, the J call TRBJ2-1; no reliable D call. The CDR3 is 12 residues long. Per germline, CDR1 SGHTA and CDR2 FQGNSA. V gave up 2 bases and J gave up 9 bases, with 8 bases separating them. CDR3 sequence: CASSLMRGEQFF. The CDR3 bases are TGTGCCAGCAGCTTAATGCGCGGTGAGCAGTTCTTC.

The gene calls are TRBV10-1 and TRBJ2-1, with D possibly being TRBD2 (5 bases). The CDR3 consists of 13 residues. The V end lost 8 bases, the J end lost 5 bases, and 13 bases lay between the germline ends. Germline V gives CDR1 WNHNN, CDR2 SYGVQD (reference sequence). The DNA for the CDR3 is TGCGCCAGCCGGGGTGGTCAAGACAATGAGCAGTTCTTC. Its protein product is CASRGGQDNEQFF.

The chain recombines TRBV5-1 with TRBJ1-1; D unresolved. Trimming pared 4 bases from V and 5 bases from J, leaving 9 bases between. CDR3 length equals 12 residues. The V gene's germline CDR1 is SGHRS and CDR2 YFSETQ. As DNA, the CDR3 is TGCGCCAGCAGCAGGCTGCCGACTGAAGCTTTCTTT. It translates to CASSRLPTEAFF.

This clone was seen only a few times. The rearrangement uses TRBV9 and TRBJ2-7, with 12 bases lining up with TRBD1. Trimming took 3 bases from V and 6 from J; bases not matched to a gene: 7. The V gene's germline CDR1 is SGDLS and CDR2 YYNGEE. This CDR3 region has 15 residues. DNA for the CDR3: TGTGCCAGCAGCGCCCCGGGACAGGGGGCTGGCGAGCAGTACTTC. It codes for CASSAPGQGAGEQYF. The complete variable domain, with remaining parts taken from reference TRBV9 and TRBJ2-7, reads DSGVTQTPKHLITATGQRVTLRCSPRSGDLSVYWYQQSLDQGLQFLIQYYNGEERAKGNILERFSAQQFPDLHSELNLSSLELGDSALYFCASSAPGQGAGEQYFGPGTRLTVT.

The rearrangement uses TRBV9 and TRBJ1-2; D gene unclear. The ends were cut back, 3 bases at V and 7 bases at J, with 16 bases in the middle. The CDR3 has 14 amino acids. CDR1 and CDR2 (germline): SGDLS, YYNGEE. CDR3 in amino acids: CASSGTGNRRGYTF. CDR3 nucleotides: TGTGCCAGCAGCGGAACGGGAAATCGGCGTGGCTACACCTTC.

The chain is built from TRBV9 and TRBJ2-3; 9 bases line up with TRBD2. The CDR3 contains 16 residues. Per the germline V gene, CDR1 is SGDLS and CDR2 is YYNGEE. The V gene end was trimmed by 2 bases and the J gene end by 3 bases; junction bases not matched to a gene: 7. CDR3 bases: TGTGCCAGCAGCGTGACCTCTAGCGGGGCGACAGATACGCAGTATTTT. This sequence encodes CASSVTSSGATDTQYF.

This clone has a handful of counts. The chain uses TRBV4-3 and TRBJ2-5; D is uncertain. Trimming pared 0 bases from V and 0 bases from J, leaving 2 bases between. CDR3 length: 13 residues. The germline V gene encodes CDR1 LGHNA and CDR2 YSLEER. For the CDR3, the DNA is TGCGCCAGCAGCCAAGAATACCAAGAGACCCAGTACTTC. This translates into CASSQEYQETQYF.

The rearrangement uses TRBV2 and TRBJ2-1; maybe TRBD2 (5 bases). This CDR3 is built from 10 residues. The V gene lost 6 bases and the J gene lost 10 bases, with 7 bases spanning the gap. Germline assignment: CDR1 SNHLY and CDR2 FYNNEI. The CDR3 DNA is TGTGCCAGCAGAGAGGGAGAGCAGTTCTTC. This encodes CASREGEQFF.

This chain uses TRBV29-1 with TRBJ1-4, with unresolved D. The CDR3 totals 12 residues. V was trimmed by 7 bases and J by 7 bases, leaving 13 bases between them. CDR1 and CDR2 from the germline V gene are SQVTM and ANQGSEA. The chain's CDR3 is CSAVEGGEKLFF. The CDR3 DNA reads as TGCAGCGCTGTGGAGGGAGGTGAAAAACTGTTTTTT.